This TCR beta chain was identified in a study of CD8 T cells in ankylosing spondylitis. Broader study findings: Reactive arthritis synovial fluid and blood were previously reported to contain some motif variants. CD8+ cells made up the disease-linked clones, which were relatively rare in peripheral blood. What appeared characteristic of ankylosing spondylitis blood was a TCR beta motif of eight or nine highly homologous variants.

Concerning this clonotype itself: The antigen is undetermined.

Trimming took 5 bases from V and 1 from J; bases not matched to a gene: 9. The CDR3 is made up of 19 amino acids. Germline CDR1 MNHNS, CDR2 SASEGT. TCR beta libraries were made by quantitative 5'-RACE with molecular barcodes. TCRdb reprocessed the 5' RACE reads via MiXCR and lists one record per CDR3 protein. The sample has 400,000 or so distinct CDR3 sequences, roughly 26% seen once. This clonotype was obtained from a male donor with ankylosing spondylitis. The sample comprised blood, either unsorted or a sorted T cell fraction (not recorded which). The gene calls are TRBV6-1 and TRBJ2-1, with 15 bases aligning to TRBD2. Written as DNA, the CDR3 is TGTGCCAGCAGTAAACCCGGGACTAGCGGGAGGAGATCCTACAATGAGCAGTTCTTC. Its translation is CASSKPGTSGRRSYNEQFF.